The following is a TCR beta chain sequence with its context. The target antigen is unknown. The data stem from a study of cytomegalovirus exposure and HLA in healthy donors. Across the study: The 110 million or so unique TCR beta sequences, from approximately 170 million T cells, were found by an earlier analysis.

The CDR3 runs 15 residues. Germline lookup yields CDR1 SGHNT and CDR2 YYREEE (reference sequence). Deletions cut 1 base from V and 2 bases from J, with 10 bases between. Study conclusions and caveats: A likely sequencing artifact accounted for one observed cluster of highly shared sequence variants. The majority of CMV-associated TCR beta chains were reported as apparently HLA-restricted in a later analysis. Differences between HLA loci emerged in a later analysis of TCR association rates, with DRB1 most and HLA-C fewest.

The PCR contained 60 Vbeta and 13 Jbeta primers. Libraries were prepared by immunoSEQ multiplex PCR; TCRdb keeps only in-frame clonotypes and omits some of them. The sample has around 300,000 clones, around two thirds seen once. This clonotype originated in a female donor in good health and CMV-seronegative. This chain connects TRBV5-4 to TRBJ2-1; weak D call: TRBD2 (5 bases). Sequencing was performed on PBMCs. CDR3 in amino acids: CASSLWEPPYNEQFF. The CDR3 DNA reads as TGTGCCAGCAGCTTGTGGGAGCCCCCCTACAATGAGCAGTTCTTC. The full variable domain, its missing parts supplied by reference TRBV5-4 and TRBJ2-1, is ETGVTQSPTHLIKTRGQQVTLRCSSQSGHNTVSWYQQALGQGPQFIFQYYREEENGRGNFPPRFSGLQFPNYSSELNVNALELDDSALYLCASSLWEPPYNEQFFGPGTRLTVL.